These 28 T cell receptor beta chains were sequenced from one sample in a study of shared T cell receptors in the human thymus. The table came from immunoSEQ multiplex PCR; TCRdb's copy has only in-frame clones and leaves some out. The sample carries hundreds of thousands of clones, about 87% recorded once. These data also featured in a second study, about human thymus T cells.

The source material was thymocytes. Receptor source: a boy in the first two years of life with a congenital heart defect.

The DNA for the CDR3 is TGTGCCAGCCTCCGACAGGACGGGACAGATACGCAGTATTTT. This codes for CASLRQDGTDTQYF. This chain connects TRBV28 to TRBJ2-3, with D perhaps matching TRBD1 (6 bases). The CDR3 runs 14 residues. V shed 8 bases and J shed 3 bases, with 15 bases lying between them. Germline V CDR1 and CDR2: MDHEN, SYDVKM.

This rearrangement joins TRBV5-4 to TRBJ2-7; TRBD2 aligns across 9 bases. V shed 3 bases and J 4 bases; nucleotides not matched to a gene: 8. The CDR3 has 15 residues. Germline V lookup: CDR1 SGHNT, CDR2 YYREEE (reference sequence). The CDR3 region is CASSSRGREGYEQYF. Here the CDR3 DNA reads TGTGCCAGCAGCTCCCGGGGGCGGGAGGGTTACGAGCAGTACTTC.

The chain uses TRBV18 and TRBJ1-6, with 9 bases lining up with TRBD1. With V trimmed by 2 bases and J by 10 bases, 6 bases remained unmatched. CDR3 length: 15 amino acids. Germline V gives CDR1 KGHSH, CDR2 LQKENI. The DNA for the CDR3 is TGTGCCAGCTCACCAGGGACAGGGCAGGAATCACCCCTCCACTTT. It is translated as CASSPGTGQESPLHF.

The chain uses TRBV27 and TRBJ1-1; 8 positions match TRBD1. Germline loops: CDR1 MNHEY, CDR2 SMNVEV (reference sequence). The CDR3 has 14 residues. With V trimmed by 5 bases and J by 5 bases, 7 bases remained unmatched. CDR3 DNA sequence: TGTGCCAGCAGTAACAGGGGGAAGGGGACTGAAGCTTTCTTT. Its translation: CASSNRGKGTEAFF.

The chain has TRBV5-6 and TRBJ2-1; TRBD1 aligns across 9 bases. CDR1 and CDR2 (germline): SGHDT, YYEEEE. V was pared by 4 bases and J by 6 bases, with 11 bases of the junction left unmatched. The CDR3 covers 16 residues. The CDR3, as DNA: TGTGCCAGCAGCGACCACCGGGACAGGGTCACCAATGAGCAGTTCTTC. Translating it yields CASSDHRDRVTNEQFF. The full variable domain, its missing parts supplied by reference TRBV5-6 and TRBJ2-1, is DAGVTQSPTHLIKTRGQQVTLRCSPKSGHDTVSWYQQALGQGPQFIFQYYEEEERQRGNFPDRFSGHQFPNYSSELNVNALLLGDSALYLCASSDHRDRVTNEQFFGPGTRLTVL.

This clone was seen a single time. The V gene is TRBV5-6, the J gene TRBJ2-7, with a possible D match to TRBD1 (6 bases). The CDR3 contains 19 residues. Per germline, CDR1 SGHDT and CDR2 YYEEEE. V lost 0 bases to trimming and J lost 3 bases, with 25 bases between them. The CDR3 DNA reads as TGTGCCAGCAGCTTGGCCTCTCCGAAAATCTTGACAGGCCGCTACGAGCAGTACTTC. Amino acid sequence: CASSLASPKILTGRYEQYF.

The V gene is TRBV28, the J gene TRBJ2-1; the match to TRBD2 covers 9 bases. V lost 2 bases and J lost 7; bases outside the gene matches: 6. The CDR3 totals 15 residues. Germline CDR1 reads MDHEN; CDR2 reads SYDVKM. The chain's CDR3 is CASSLVLAGPNEQFF. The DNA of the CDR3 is TGTGCCAGCAGTTTAGTTCTAGCGGGGCCTAATGAGCAGTTCTTC.

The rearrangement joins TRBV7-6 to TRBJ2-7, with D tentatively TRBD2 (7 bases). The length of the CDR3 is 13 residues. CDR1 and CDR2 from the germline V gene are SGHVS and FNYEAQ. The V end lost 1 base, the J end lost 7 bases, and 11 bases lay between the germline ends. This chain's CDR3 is CASSLGGGLEQYF. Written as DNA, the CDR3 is TGTGCCAGCAGCTTAGGGGGGGGGCTAGAGCAGTACTTC.

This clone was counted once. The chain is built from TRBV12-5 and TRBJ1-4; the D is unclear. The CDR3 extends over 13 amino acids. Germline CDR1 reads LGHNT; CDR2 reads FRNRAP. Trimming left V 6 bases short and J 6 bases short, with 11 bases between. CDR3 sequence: CASGHVGDEKLFF. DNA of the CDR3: TGTGCTAGTGGCCACGTCGGGGATGAAAAACTGTTTTTT.

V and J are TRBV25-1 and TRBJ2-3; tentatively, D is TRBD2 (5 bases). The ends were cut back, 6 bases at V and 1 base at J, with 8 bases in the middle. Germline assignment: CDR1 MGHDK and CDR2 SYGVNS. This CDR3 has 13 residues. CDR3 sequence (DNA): TGTGCCAGCAGAGAGAGGGGCACAGATACGCAGTATTTT. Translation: CASRERGTDTQYF.

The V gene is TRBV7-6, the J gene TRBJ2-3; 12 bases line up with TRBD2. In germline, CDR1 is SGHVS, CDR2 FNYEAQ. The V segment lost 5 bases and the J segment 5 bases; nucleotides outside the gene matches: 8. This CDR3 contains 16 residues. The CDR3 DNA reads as TGTGCCAGCAGCCAATACAGGACTAGCGGGATAGATACGCAGTATTTT. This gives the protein CASSQYRTSGIDTQYF.

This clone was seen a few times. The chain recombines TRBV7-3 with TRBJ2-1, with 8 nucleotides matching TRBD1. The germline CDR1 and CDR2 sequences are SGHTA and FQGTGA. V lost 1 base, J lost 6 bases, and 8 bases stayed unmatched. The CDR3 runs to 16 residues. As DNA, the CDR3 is TGTGCCAGCAGCTTAAAGTTGGCAACAGGGGGCAATGAGCAGTTCTTC. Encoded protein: CASSLKLATGGNEQFF.

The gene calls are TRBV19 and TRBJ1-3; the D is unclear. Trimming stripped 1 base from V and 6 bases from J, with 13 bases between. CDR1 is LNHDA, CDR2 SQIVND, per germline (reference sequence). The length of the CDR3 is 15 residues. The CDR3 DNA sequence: TGTGCCAGTAGTATAGGCGGGGAAGGCGAAAACACCATATATTTT. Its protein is CASSIGGEGENTIYF.

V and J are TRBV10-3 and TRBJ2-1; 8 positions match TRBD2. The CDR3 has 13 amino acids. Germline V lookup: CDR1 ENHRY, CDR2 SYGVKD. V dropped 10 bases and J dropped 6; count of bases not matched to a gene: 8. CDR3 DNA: TGTGCCAGCACGGGGGGGCCGCTCAATGAGCAGTTCTTC. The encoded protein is CASTGGPLNEQFF.

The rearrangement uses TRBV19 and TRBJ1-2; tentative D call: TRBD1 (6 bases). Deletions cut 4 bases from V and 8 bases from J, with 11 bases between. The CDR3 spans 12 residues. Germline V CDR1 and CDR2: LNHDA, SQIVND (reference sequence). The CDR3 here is CASSKQGTGYTF. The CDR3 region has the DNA TGTGCCAGTAGTAAACAGGGAACGGGCTACACCTTC.

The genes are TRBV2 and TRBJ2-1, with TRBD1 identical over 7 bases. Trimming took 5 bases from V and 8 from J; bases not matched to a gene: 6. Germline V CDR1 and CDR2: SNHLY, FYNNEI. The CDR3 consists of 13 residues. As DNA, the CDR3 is TGTGCCAGCAGTCTACAGGGGCGGGATGAGCAGTTCTTC. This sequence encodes CASSLQGRDEQFF.

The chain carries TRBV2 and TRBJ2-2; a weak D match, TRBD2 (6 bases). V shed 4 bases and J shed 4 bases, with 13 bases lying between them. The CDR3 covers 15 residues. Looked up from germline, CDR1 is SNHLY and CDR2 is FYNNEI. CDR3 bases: TGTGCCAGCAGTGTGGGATGGAGGGCCACCGGGGAGCTGTTTTTT. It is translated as CASSVGWRATGELFF.

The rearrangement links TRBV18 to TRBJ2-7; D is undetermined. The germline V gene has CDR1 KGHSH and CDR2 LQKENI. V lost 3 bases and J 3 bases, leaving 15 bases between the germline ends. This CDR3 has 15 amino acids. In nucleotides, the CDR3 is TGTGCCAGCTCACCGAGCAAGGCAACAGTCTACGAGCAGTACTTC. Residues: CASSPSKATVYEQYF.

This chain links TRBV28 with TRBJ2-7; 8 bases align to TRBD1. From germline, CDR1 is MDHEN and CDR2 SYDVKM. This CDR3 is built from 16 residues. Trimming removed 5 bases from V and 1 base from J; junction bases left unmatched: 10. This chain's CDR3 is CASSPRDRRDSYEQYF. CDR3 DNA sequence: TGTGCCAGCAGTCCCAGGGACAGGCGTGATTCCTACGAGCAGTACTTC.

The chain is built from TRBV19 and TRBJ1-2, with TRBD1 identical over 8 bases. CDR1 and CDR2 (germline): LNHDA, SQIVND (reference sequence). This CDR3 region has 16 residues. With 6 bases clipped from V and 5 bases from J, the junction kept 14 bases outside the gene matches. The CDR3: CASSPTRTGCIYGYTF. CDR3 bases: TGTGCCAGTAGCCCTACTAGGACAGGGTGTATTTATGGCTACACCTTC.

The CDR3 DNA sequence: TGTGCCAGTACCCCGGTCCCAGGGCCCTATGGCTACACCTTC. Translated, it gives CASTPVPGPYGYTF. This chain joins TRBV19 and TRBJ1-2; a possible D gene is TRBD1 (5 bases). With 7 bases removed from V and 4 bases from J, the gap between germline ends came to 16 bases. From germline, CDR1 is LNHDA and CDR2 SQIVND (reference sequence). This CDR3 comprises 14 residues.

CDR3 sequence: CASSDRDRGRRNYGYTF. The CDR3 nucleotides are TGCGCCAGCAGTGACCGGGACAGGGGGCGCAGGAACTATGGCTACACCTTC. The chain couples TRBV10-1 to TRBJ1-2; 12 nucleotides agree with TRBD1. The CDR3 sequence is 17 residues long. V trimming: 3 bases; J trimming: 2 bases; junction bases outside the gene matches: 7. Germline V CDR1 and CDR2: WNHNN, SYGVQD (reference sequence).

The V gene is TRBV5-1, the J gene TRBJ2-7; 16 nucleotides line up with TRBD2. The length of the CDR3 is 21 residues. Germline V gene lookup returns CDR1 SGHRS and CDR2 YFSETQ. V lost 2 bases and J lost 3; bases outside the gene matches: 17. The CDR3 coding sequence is TGCGCCAGCAGCTTCGGAGGTAGAGGGACTAGCGGGAGGGCCGTGGACTACGAGCAGTACTTC. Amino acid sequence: CASSFGGRGTSGRAVDYEQYF. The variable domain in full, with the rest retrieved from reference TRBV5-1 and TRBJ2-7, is KAGVTQTPRYLIKTRGQQVTLSCSPISGHRSVSWYQQTPGQGLQFLFEYFSETQRNKGNFPGRFSGRQFSNSRSEMNVSTLELGDSALYLCASSFGGRGTSGRAVDYEQYFGPGTRLTVT.

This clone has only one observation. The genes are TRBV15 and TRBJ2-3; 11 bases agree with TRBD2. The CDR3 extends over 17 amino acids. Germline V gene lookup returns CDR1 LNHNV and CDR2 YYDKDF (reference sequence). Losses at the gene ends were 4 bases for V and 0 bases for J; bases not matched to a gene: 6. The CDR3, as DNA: TGTGCCACCAGCACCCCCACTAGCGGGAGAAGCACAGATACGCAGTATTTT. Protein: CATSTPTSGRSTDTQYF.

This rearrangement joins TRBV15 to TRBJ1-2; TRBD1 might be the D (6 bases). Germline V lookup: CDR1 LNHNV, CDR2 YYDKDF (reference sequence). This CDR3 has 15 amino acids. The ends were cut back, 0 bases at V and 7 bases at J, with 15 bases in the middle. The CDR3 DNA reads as TGTGCCACCAGCAGAGATTGGGCAGGGGTCAGTGGCTACACCTTC. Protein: CATSRDWAGVSGYTF.

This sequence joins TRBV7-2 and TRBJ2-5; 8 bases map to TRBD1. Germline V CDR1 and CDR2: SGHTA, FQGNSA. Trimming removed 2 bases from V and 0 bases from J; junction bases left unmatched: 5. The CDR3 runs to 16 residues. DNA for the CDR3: TGTGCCAGCAGCTTATACAGGGGGGCTAACCAAGAGACCCAGTACTTC. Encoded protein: CASSLYRGANQETQYF.

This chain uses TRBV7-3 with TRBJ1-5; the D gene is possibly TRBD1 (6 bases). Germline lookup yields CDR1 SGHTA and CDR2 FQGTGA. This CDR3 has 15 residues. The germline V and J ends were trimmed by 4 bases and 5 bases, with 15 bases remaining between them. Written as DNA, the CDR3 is TGTGCCAGCAGCTCGGGACAAGGAGAGGATCAGCCCCAGCATTTT. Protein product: CASSSGQGEDQPQHF.

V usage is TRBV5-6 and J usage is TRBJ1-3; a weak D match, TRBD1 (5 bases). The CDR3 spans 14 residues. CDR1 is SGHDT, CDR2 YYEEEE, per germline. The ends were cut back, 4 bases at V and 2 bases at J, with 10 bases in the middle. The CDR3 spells CASSPRGAGNTIYF. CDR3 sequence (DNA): TGTGCCAGCAGCCCTCGGGGGGCTGGAAACACCATATATTTT. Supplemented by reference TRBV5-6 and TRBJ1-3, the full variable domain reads DAGVTQSPTHLIKTRGQQVTLRCSPKSGHDTVSWYQQALGQGPQFIFQYYEEEERQRGNFPDRFSGHQFPNYSSELNVNALLLGDSALYLCASSPRGAGNTIYFGEGSWLTVV.